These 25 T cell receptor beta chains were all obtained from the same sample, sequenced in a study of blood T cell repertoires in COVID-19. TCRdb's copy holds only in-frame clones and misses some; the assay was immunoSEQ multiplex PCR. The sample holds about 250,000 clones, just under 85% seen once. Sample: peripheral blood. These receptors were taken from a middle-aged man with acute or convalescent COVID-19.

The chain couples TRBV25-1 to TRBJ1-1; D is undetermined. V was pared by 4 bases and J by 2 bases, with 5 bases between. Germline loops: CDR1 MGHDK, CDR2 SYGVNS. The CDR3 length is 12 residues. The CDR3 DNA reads TGTGCCAGCAGTGTCCTTAACACTGAAGCTTTCTTT. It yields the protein CASSVLNTEAFF. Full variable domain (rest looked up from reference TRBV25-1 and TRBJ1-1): EADIYQTPRYLVIGTGKKITLECSQTMGHDKMYWYQQDPGMELHLIHYSYGVNSTEKGDLSSESTVSRIRTEHFPLTLESARPSHTSQYLCASSVLNTEAFFGQGTRLTVV.

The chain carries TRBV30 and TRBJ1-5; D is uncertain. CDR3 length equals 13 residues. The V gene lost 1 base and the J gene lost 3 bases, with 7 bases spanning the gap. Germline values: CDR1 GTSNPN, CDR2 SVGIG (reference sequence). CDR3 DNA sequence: TGTGCCTGGAGTGGCAGGTTCAATCAGCCCCAGCATTTT. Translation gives CAWSGRFNQPQHF.

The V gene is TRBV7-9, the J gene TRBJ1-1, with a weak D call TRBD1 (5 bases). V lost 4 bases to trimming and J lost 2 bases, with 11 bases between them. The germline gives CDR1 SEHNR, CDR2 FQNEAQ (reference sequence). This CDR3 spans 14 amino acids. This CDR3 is CASSWGRGNTEAFF. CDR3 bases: TGTGCCAGCAGCTGGGGCCGCGGAAACACTGAAGCTTTCTTT.

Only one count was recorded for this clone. The CDR3 DNA reads as TGCGCCAGCAGCCAGGACAGGGCTCGGTCCTACGAGCAGTACTTC. It encodes CASSQDRARSYEQYF. J is TRBJ2-7 and V is TRBV4-1; the match to TRBD1 covers 8 bases. Germline CDR1 reads MGHRA; CDR2 reads YSYEKL. The CDR3 has 15 residues. The ends lost 3 bases at V and 1 base at J; junction bases unmatched: 5.

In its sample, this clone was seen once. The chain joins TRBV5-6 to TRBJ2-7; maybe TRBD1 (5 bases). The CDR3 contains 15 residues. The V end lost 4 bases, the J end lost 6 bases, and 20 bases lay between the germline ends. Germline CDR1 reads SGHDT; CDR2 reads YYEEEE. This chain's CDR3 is CASSPGSLPTSEQYF. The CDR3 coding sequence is TGTGCCAGCAGCCCAGGGTCCTTACCTACGAGCGAGCAGTACTTC. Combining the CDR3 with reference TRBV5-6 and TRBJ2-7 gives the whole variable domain DAGVTQSPTHLIKTRGQQVTLRCSPKSGHDTVSWYQQALGQGPQFIFQYYEEEERQRGNFPDRFSGHQFPNYSSELNVNALLLGDSALYLCASSPGSLPTSEQYFGPGTRLTVT.

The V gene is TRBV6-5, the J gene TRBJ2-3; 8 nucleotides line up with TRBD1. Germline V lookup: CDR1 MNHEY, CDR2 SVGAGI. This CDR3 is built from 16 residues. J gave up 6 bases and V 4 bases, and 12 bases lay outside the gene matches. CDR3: CASSSSTGVVGDTQYF. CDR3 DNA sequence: TGTGCCAGCAGTTCCTCGACAGGGGTAGTGGGGGATACGCAGTATTTT.

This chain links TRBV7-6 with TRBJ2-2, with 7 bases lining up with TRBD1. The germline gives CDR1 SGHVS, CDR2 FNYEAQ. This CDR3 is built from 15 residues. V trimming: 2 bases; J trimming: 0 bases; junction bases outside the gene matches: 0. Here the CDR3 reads CASSLQGANTGELFF. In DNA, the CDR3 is TGTGCCAGCAGCTTACAGGGGGCGAACACCGGGGAGCTGTTTTTT.

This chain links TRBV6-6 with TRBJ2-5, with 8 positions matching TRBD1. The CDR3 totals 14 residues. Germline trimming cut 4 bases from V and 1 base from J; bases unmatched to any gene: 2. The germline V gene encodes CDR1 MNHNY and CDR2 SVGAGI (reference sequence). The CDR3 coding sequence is TGTGCCAGCAGTTCGGACAGGGCCCAAGAGACCCAGTACTTC. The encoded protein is CASSSDRAQETQYF.

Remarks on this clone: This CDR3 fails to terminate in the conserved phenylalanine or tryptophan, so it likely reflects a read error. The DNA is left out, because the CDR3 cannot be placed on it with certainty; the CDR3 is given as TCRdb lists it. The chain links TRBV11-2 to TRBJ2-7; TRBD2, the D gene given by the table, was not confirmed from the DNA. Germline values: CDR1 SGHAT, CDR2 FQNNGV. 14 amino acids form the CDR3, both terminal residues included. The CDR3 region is CASSQGLAGVPLTY.

The CDR3 region is CASGEGQNEKLFF. CDR3 coding DNA: TGTGCCAGCGGGGAGGGCCAAAATGAAAAACTGTTTTTT. This chain links TRBV7-3 with TRBJ1-4; no definite D call. This CDR3 has 13 residues. Germline CDR1 is SGHTA and CDR2 is FQGTGA. The germline V and J ends were trimmed by 8 bases and 5 bases, with 12 bases remaining between them. Full variable domain (missing parts from reference TRBV7-3 and TRBJ1-4): GAGVSQTPSNKVTEKGKYVELRCDPISGHTALYWYRQSLGQGPEFLIYFQGTGAADDSGLPNDRFFAVRPEGSVSTLKIQRTERGDSAVYLCASGEGQNEKLFFGSGTQLSVL.

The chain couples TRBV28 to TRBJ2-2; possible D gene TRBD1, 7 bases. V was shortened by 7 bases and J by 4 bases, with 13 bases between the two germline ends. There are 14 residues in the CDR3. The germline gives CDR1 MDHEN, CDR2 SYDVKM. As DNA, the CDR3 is TGTGCCAGCATGCGGGACAGAGGCACCGGGGAGCTGTTTTTT. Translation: CASMRDRGTGELFF. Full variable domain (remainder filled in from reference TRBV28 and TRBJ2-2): DVKVTQSSRYLVKRTGEKVFLECVQDMDHENMFWYRQDPGLGLRLIYFSYDVKMKEKGDIPEGYSVSREKKERFSLILESASTNQTSMYLCASMRDRGTGELFFGEGSRLTVL.

As DNA, the CDR3 is TGTGCCAGCAGCTCGGAGGGGGCTGACTATGGCTACACCTTC. It is translated as CASSSEGADYGYTF. The chain couples TRBV7-3 to TRBJ1-2; TRBD1 matches at 7 bases. The germline V gene encodes CDR1 SGHTA and CDR2 FQGTGA. The J segment lost 3 bases and the V segment lost 4 bases, leaving 5 bases of the junction unmatched. CDR3 length: 14 residues.

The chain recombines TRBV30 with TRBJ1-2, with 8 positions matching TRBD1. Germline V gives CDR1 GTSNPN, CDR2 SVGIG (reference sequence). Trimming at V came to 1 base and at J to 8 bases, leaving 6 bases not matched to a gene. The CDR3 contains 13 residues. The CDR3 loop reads CAWSGTGLEGYTF. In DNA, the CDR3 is TGTGCCTGGAGTGGGACAGGGTTGGAGGGCTACACCTTC.

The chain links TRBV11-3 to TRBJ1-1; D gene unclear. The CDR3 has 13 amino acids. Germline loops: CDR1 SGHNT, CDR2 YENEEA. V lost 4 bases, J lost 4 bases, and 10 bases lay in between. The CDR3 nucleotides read TGTGCCAGCAGCTACGCGGTTGGCACTGAAGCTTTCTTT. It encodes CASSYAVGTEAFF.

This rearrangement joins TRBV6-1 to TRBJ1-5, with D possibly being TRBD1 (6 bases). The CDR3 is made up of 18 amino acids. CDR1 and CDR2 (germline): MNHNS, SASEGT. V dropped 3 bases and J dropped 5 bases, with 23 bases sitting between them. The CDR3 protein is CASSERQGNVVLHQPQHF. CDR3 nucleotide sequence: TGTGCCAGCAGTGAGAGGCAGGGGAATGTCGTACTACATCAGCCCCAGCATTTT.

CDR3 nucleotide sequence: TGCGCCAGCAGCTCGGACAGCTCTGGAAACACCATATATTTT. This gives the protein CASSSDSSGNTIYF. This chain joins TRBV5-1 and TRBJ1-3; maybe TRBD1 (6 bases). The CDR3 runs to 14 residues. Trimming removed 3 bases at V and 0 bases at J, with 7 bases between. CDR1 and CDR2 from the germline V gene are SGHRS and YFSETQ.

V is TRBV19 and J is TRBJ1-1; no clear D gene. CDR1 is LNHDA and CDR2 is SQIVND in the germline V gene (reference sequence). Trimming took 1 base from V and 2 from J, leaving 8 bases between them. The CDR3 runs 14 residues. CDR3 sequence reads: CASSIGRPNTEAFF. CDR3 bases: TGTGCCAGTAGTATAGGGCGGCCAAACACTGAAGCTTTCTTT.

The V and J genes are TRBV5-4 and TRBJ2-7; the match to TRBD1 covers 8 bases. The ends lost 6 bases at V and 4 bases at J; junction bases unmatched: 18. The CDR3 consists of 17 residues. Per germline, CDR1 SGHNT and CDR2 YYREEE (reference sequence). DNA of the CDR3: TGTGCCAGCAACAAAGGGGGCCTGACAGGGGCCTATTACGAGCAGTACTTC. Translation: CASNKGGLTGAYYEQYF. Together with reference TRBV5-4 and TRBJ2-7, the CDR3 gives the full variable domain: ETGVTQSPTHLIKTRGQQVTLRCSSQSGHNTVSWYQQALGQGPQFIFQYYREEENGRGNFPPRFSGLQFPNYSSELNVNALELDDSALYLCASNKGGLTGAYYEQYFGPGTRLTVT.

For the CDR3, the DNA is TGTGCCAGCAGGTGGACAGTTAACACTGAAGCTTTCTTT. Protein: CASRWTVNTEAFF. The V and J genes are TRBV12-3 or TRBV12-4 and TRBJ1-1, with a possible D match to TRBD1 (6 bases). V lost 6 bases and J 2 bases, leaving 10 bases between the germline ends. The CDR3 consists of 13 residues.

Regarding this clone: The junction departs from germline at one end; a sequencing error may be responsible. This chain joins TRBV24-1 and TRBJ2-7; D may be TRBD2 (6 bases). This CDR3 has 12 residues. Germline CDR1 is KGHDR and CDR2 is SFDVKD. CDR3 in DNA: TGCGCCGTGGGCGGGGACGCCTACGAGCAGTACTTC. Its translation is CAVGGDAYEQYF.

The CDR3 nucleotides are TGCGCCAGCAGCTTGGGCCCGGTTACCTACAGGGCGGGGGGCAACGAGCAGTACTTC. The encoded protein is CASSLGPVTYRAGGNEQYF. The rearrangement uses TRBV5-1 and TRBJ2-7; the match to TRBD2 covers 8 bases. The length of the CDR3 is 19 residues. Germline V CDR1 and CDR2: SGHRS, YFSETQ. With 0 bases clipped from V and 5 bases from J, the junction kept 19 bases outside the gene matches.

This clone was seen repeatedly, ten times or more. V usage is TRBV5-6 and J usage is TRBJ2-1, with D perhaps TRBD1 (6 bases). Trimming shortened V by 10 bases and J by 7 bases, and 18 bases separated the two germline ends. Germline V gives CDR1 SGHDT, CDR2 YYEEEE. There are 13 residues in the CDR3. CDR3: CAYGVVRGNEQFF. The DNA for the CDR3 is TGTGCCTATGGGGTAGTAAGGGGGAATGAGCAGTTCTTC.

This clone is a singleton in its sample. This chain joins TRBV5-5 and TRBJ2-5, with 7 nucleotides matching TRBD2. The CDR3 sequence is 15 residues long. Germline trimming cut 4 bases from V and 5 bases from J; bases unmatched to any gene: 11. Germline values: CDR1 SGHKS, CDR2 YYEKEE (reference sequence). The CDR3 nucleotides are TGTGCCAGCAGCCGTAGGCCCGGGGGGATGGAGACCCAGTACTTC. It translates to CASSRRPGGMETQYF.

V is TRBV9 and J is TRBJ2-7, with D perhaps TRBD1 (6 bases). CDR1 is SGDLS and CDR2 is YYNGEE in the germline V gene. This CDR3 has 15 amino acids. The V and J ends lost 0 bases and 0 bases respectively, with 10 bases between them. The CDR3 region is CASSVGRGSSYEQYF. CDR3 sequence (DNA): TGTGCCAGCAGCGTAGGAAGGGGGAGCTCCTACGAGCAGTACTTC.

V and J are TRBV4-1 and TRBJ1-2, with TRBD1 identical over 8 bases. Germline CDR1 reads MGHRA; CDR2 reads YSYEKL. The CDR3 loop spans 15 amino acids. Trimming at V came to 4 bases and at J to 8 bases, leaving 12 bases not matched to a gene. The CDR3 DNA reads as TGCGCCAGCAGCCGATTGACAGGGGACCAGTACGGCTACACCTTC. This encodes CASSRLTGDQYGYTF.